Detailed here is one T cell receptor (beta chain). The data were taken from a study of cytomegalovirus exposure and HLA in healthy donors. 13 Jbeta primers and 60 Vbeta primers were used for the PCR. Clones were read by immunoSEQ multiplex PCR, and TCRdb kept only the in-frame ones, dropping some. Among roughly 100,000 clones listed, roughly 70% were seen once. This CDR3 spans 14 amino acids. Trimming at V came to 5 bases and at J to 7 bases, leaving 7 bases not matched to a gene. Per germline, CDR1 SGHTA and CDR2 FQGTGA. The sequence derives from a woman aged 45-60 years in good health and CMV-seropositive. V and J are TRBV7-3 and TRBJ2-2; 7 bases are a match to TRBD2. Sequencing input: PBMCs. The CDR3 loop reads CASSPGLVGGELFF. The DNA for the CDR3 is TGTGCCAGCAGCCCCGGACTAGTGGGCGGGGAGCTGTTTTTT.